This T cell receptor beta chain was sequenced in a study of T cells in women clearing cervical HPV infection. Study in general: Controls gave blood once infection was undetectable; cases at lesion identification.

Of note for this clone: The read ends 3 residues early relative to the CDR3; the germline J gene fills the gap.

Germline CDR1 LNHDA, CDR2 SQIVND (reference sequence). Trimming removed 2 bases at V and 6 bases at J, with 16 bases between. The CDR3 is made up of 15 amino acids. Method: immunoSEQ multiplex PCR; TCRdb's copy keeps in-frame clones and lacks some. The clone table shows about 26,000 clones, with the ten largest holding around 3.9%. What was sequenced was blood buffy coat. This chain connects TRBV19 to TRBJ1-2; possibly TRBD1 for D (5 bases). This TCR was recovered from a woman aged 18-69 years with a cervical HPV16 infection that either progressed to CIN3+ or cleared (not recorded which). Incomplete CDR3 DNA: TGTGCCAGTAGTATACCAGGGATAGGTAGTCATGGC. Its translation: CASSIPGIGSHG. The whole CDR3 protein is CASSIPGIGSHGYTF.